This TCR beta chain was obtained from a study of cytomegalovirus exposure and HLA in healthy donors. Details on this clone: Its cognate antigen is unknown.

Study observations and caveats: A few of the chains that were CMV-associated were confirmed in vitro to be specific for CMV antigens. In a later analysis, TCR beta V- and J-gene trimming was associated with a missense DCLRE1C variant.

CDR1 MDHEN and CDR2 SYDVKM come from the germline V gene. This CDR3 is built from 12 residues. Trimming removed 4 bases from V and 5 bases from J, with 7 bases in between. The PCR used 60 Vbeta and 13 Jbeta primers. Libraries were prepared by immunoSEQ multiplex PCR; TCRdb keeps only in-frame clonotypes and omits some of them. The sample consists of a few hundred thousand clones, about 90% of them appearing once. Sequencing was carried out using PBMCs. The receptor was isolated from a girl aged 2-15 years in good health and CMV-seronegative. The V gene is TRBV28, the J gene TRBJ2-3, with D possibly being TRBD1 (6 bases). Here the CDR3 reads CASSSRGDTQYF. The CDR3 coding sequence is TGTGCCAGCAGTTCCAGGGGAGATACGCAGTATTTT.